This is a list of T cell receptor beta chains from one sample in a study of blood T cell repertoires in COVID-19. Assay used: immunoSEQ multiplex PCR; TCRdb lists only in-frame clones, some missing. The repertoire holds roughly 280,000 clones, with around 91% as singletons. The specimen sequenced was PBMCs or T cells enriched from blood (not recorded which). The receptors shown here come from a woman in her late teens or twenties who had recovered from COVID-19. CDR3s include the opening cysteine and the closing phenylalanine or tryptophan. Each record gives: V gene, CDR3 protein.

TRBV5-1,CASFRGDRGNNEQFF
TRBV11-2,CASSLGAGEQYF
TRBV2,CASWGGYEQYF
TRBV5-4,CASSSLQGAPETQYF
TRBV7-7,CASSLGWALQETQYF
TRBV5-1,CASSLSLLDTQYF
TRBV4-1,CASSPLTGSATEAFF
TRBV11-2,CASSLRTTHTDTQYF
TRBV19,CASSIGDRGSYEQYF
TRBV5-1,CASSSGLEQETQYF
TRBV18,CASSPERDGYTF
TRBV25-1,CARCRQGDTGELFF
TRBV18,CASSPKQFNQETQYF
TRBV6-5,CASSYRTGNTEAFF
TRBV27,CASSRSTGSQETQYF
TRBV30,CAWSGDYGYTF
TRBV29-1,CSVRTRNTEAFF
TRBV28,CASRETGANYGYTF
TRBV5-5,CASSPAGGDTEAFF
TRBV28,CASSPGVGTGRNYYEQYF
TRBV7-9,CASSLMEWQVAEAFF
TRBV6-5,CASRTNRDQPQHF
TRBV28,CASSSLGAGETQYF
TRBV9,CASSTEGLDAYGYTF
TRBV6-5,CASRHQEGEGTEAFF
TRBV4-1,CASNPTVAGGPFNEQFF
TRBV6-1,CASSEGGTVLYNEQFF
TRBV12-3/TRBV12-4,CASSLLDEQFF
TRBV15,CATKPGQGASGELFF
TRBV12-3/TRBV12-4,CASGDSNLYEQYF
TRBV7-9,CASSWTGVGTEAFF
TRBV5-1,CASSPRSDTQYF
TRBV18,CASSWDRVDEQYF
TRBV29-1,CSVIQTGGYHEQYF
TRBV6-5,CASSYSPPGNEQFF
TRBV12-3/TRBV12-4,CASSSRGEQYF
TRBV6-5,CASGRVAEAFF
TRBV19,CASMGPSYNEQFF
TRBV18,CASSPPEGGGLAKNIQYF
TRBV21-1,CASSKNRGGSGQGANQPQHF
TRBV15,CATSRDLASGTTDTQYF
TRBV9,CASSPLRTDTQYF